The 9 T cell receptor beta chains listed next were all sequenced from one sample in a study of blood T cell repertoires in COVID-19. Clones were sequenced by immunoSEQ multiplex PCR, and TCRdb holds only the in-frame ones, with some missing. The repertoire consists of 250,000 or so clones, with 85% to 90% occurring once and the leading ten covering roughly 4.3%. The sample was PBMCs or T cells enriched from blood (not recorded which). These TCRs come from a woman aged 25 to 45 with acute COVID-19.

Only one count was recorded for this clone. The chain carries TRBV27 and TRBJ1-5; D is unclear. Germline CDR1 reads MNHEY; CDR2 reads SMNVEV (reference sequence). The CDR3 extends over 13 amino acids. Trimming pared 3 bases from V and 7 bases from J, leaving 10 bases between. DNA of the CDR3: TGTGCCAGCAGTTTCGGGGAAATGCAGCCCCAGCATTTT. Translation gives CASSFGEMQPQHF.

The chain links TRBV28 to TRBJ2-7; D is undetermined. The germline CDR1 and CDR2 sequences are MDHEN and SYDVKM. The V gene lost 3 bases and the J gene lost 2 bases, with 17 bases spanning the gap. The CDR3 sequence is 16 residues long. CDR3 coding DNA: TGTGCCAGCAGTTTTTCGTTGGTCGCTGAGACCTACGAGCAGTACTTC. Protein sequence: CASSFSLVAETYEQYF.

The chain recombines TRBV6-5 with TRBJ2-7; possible D gene TRBD2, 6 bases. CDR1 is MNHEY, CDR2 SVGAGI, per germline. With 7 bases removed from V and 1 base from J, the gap between germline ends came to 17 bases. The CDR3 runs to 15 residues. The CDR3 DNA follows: TGTGCCAGCAAAACGGACGGCGGGATGTCCTACGAGCAGTACTTC. Translated: CASKTDGGMSYEQYF.

The chain joins TRBV5-1 to TRBJ1-4; D is possibly TRBD1 (6 bases). The CDR3 loop spans 14 amino acids. In germline, CDR1 is SGHRS, CDR2 YFSETQ. V was shortened by 1 base and J by 6 bases, with 10 bases between the two germline ends. The CDR3 DNA follows: TGCGCCAGCAGCTTGTTGGCAGGGGATGAAAAACTGTTTTTT. Protein: CASSLLAGDEKLFF. Using reference TRBV5-1 and TRBJ1-4 for the parts outside the CDR3, the full variable domain is KAGVTQTPRYLIKTRGQQVTLSCSPISGHRSVSWYQQTPGQGLQFLFEYFSETQRNKGNFPGRFSGRQFSNSRSEMNVSTLELGDSALYLCASSLLAGDEKLFFGSGTQLSVL.

The gene calls are TRBV7-7 and TRBJ2-2; 7 nucleotides match TRBD1. The CDR3 is made up of 16 amino acids. Losses at the gene ends were 1 base for V and 1 base for J; bases not matched to a gene: 3. Germline CDR1 is SSHAT and CDR2 is FNYEAQ (reference sequence). CDR3 amino acids: CASSLEGQVNTGELFF. The DNA for the CDR3 is TGTGCCAGCAGCTTAGAAGGACAGGTGAACACCGGGGAGCTGTTTTTT. Filled out from reference TRBV7-7 and TRBJ2-2, the complete variable domain reads GAGVSQSPRYKVTKRGQDVTLRCDPISSHATLYWYQQALGQGPEFLTYFNYEAQPDKSGLPSDRFSAERPEGSISTLTIQRTEQRDSAMYRCASSLEGQVNTGELFFGEGSRLTVL.

The chain has TRBV14 and TRBJ1-2; D not certain. This CDR3 has 16 residues. Germline lookup yields CDR1 SGHDN and CDR2 FVKESK. V was clipped by 1 base and J by 0 bases, with 12 bases between them. CDR3 residues: CASSQAGFGTNYGYTF. The CDR3 DNA sequence: TGTGCCAGCAGCCAAGCGGGGTTTGGTACTAACTATGGCTACACCTTC. Full variable domain (remainder filled in from reference TRBV14 and TRBJ1-2): EAGVTQFPSHSVIEKGQTVTLRCDPISGHDNLYWYRRVMGKEIKFLLHFVKESKQDESGMPNNRFLAERTGGTYSTLKVQPAELEDSGVYFCASSQAGFGTNYGYTFGSGTRLTVV.

V and J are TRBV6-2 or TRBV6-3 and TRBJ2-7, with TRBD1 identical over 7 bases. This CDR3 is 16 amino acids long. Germline assignment: CDR1 MNHEY and CDR2 SVGEGT. V lost 2 bases and J lost 3; bases outside the gene matches: 10. CDR3 DNA sequence: TGTGCCAGCAGTTACCATCGGGACAGATTCTTCTACGAGCAGTACTTC. Translating gives CASSYHRDRFFYEQYF.

The rearrangement joins TRBV24-1 to TRBJ2-1, with unresolved D. Trimming took off 3 bases at V and 5 bases at J, with 10 bases between the two ends. Germline V gene lookup returns CDR1 KGHDR and CDR2 SFDVKD. The CDR3 is 14 amino acids. The DNA of the CDR3 is TGTGCCACCAGTGATCCCCCTAGAAACAATGAGCAGTTCTTC. Residues: CATSDPPRNNEQFF.

V is TRBV14 and J is TRBJ2-1; D is unclear. Between the trimmed V and J ends, which lost 4 bases and 9 bases, there was a span of 13 bases. Germline-derived CDR1 and CDR2 are SGHDN and FVKESK. This CDR3 is built from 13 residues. The DNA for the CDR3 is TGTGCCAGCAGCCGACCGGGTTCATCTGAGCAGTTCTTC. It encodes CASSRPGSSEQFF. The entire variable domain, with the rest obtained from reference TRBV14 and TRBJ2-1, is as follows: EAGVTQFPSHSVIEKGQTVTLRCDPISGHDNLYWYRRVMGKEIKFLLHFVKESKQDESGMPNNRFLAERTGGTYSTLKVQPAELEDSGVYFCASSRPGSSEQFFGPGTRLTVL.